This T cell receptor beta chain was recovered during a study of T cells expressing NK-cell markers. The CDR3 spans 14 residues. Germline lookup yields CDR1 MNHNS and CDR2 SASEGT. Each CDR3 protein gets one entry in TCRdb, which reprocessed the 5' RACE reads and gives no DNA. The sample data list about 160,000 distinct CDR3 sequences. J is TRBJ1-6 and V is TRBV6-1; TCRdb indicates TRBD1, and absent DNA this call remains unverified. Sequencing was performed on blood T cells: a sorted CD56 or NKG2C T cell subset, CD4+ or CD8+ T cells, or bulk PBMC T cells (not recorded which). This clonotype originated in a woman between 18 and 75 years old in good health. The CDR3 protein is CASNPDTNNSPLHF.